This TCR beta chain was identified during a study of blood T cell repertoires in COVID-19. The germline V gene has CDR1 MNHEY and CDR2 SMNVEV (reference sequence). Deletions cut 6 bases from V and 1 base from J, with 9 bases between. The CDR3 runs 13 residues. Sequencing was performed with immunoSEQ multiplex PCR; in TCRdb, only in-frame clones are kept and a portion is missing. Among around 300,000 clones listed, around 89% were seen once. The chain uses TRBV27 and TRBJ1-1; D gene unclear. This receptor was taken from a woman under 30 with acute COVID-19. Sequencing used PBMCs or T cells enriched from blood (not recorded which). The CDR3: CASRREENTEAFF. Written as DNA, the CDR3 is TGTGCCAGCAGGAGAGAGGAGAACACTGAAGCTTTCTTT.